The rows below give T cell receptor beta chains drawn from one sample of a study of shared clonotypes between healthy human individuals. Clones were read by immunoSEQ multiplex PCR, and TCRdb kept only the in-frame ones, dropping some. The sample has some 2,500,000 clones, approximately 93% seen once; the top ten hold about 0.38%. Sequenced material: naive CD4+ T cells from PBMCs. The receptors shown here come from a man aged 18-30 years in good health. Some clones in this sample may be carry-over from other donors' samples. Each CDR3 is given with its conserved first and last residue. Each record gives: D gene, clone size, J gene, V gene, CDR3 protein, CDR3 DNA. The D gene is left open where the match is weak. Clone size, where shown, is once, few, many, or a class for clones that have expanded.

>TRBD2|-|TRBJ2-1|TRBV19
CASSTKGTSGYNEQFF
TGTGCCAGTAGTACTAAGGGGACTAGCGGCTACAATGAGCAGTTCTTC
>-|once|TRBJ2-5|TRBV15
CATSYQETQYF
TGTGCCACCAGCTACCAAGAGACCCAGTACTTC
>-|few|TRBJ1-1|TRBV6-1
CASSDPWGSASEAFF
TGTGCCAGCAGTGACCCTTGGGGGTCGGCCTCTGAAGCTTTCTTT
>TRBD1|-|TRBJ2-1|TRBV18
CASSSGTGSYNEQFF
TGTGCCAGCTCATCCGGGACAGGGTCCTACAATGAGCAGTTCTTC
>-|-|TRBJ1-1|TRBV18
CASSLQQGQLKAFF
TGTGCCAGCTCACTCCAACAGGGACAACTCAAAGCTTTCTTT
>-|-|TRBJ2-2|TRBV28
CASDVSTGELFF
TGTGCCAGCGACGTGAGCACCGGGGAGCTGTTTTTT
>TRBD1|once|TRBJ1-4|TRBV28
CASSQGQMNEKLFF
TGTGCCAGCAGCCAGGGACAGATGAATGAAAAACTGTTTTTT
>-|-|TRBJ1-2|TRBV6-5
CASSFRISNYGYTF
TGTGCCAGCAGCTTTCGTATCTCTAACTATGGCTACACCTTC
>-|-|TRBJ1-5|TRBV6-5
CASSLAGTGNQPQHF
TGTGCCAGCAGTCTAGCCGGGACGGGAAATCAGCCCCAGCATTTT
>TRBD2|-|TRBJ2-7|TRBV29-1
CSVPAGGRHEQYF
TGCAGCGTACCCGCGGGAGGTCGGCACGAGCAGTACTTC
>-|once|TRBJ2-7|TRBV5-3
CARSLANYEQYF
TGTGCCAGAAGCTTGGCTAACTACGAGCAGTACTTC
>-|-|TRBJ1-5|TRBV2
CASSGDLADRPQHF
TGTGCCAGCAGTGGGGATTTAGCCGATCGGCCCCAGCATTTT
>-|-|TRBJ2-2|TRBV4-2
CASSTDNTGELFF
TGTGCCAGCAGCACCGATAACACCGGGGAGCTGTTTTTT
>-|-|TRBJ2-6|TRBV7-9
CASSQSSGANVLTF
TGTGCCAGCAGCCAGAGCTCTGGGGCCAACGTCCTGACTTTC
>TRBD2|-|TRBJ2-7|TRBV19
CASSIGAGGPGEQYF
TGTGCCAGTAGTATCGGAGCGGGAGGGCCGGGGGAGCAGTACTTC
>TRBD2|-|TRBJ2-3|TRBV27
CASSLSVNRGTSGTDTQYF
TGTGCCAGCAGTTTAAGTGTTAATCGCGGGACTAGCGGGACAGATACGCAGTATTTT
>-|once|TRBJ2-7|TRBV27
CASSFSGQPEQYF
TGTGCCAGCAGTTTCTCGGGACAACCAGAGCAGTACTTC
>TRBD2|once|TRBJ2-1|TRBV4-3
CASSQRTSGSSYNEQFF
TGCGCCAGCAGCCAAAGGACTAGCGGGAGCTCCTACAATGAGCAGTTCTTC
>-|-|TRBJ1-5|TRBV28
CASSFPLSSSPGNQPQHF
TGTGCCAGCAGTTTTCCACTTTCCTCGAGCCCGGGCAATCAGCCCCAGCATTTT
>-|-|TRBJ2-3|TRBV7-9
CASSLEPGRTGDTQYF
TGTGCCAGCAGCTTAGAGCCAGGGAGGACTGGAGATACGCAGTATTTT
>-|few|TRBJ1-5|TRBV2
CASSVEGTGQPQHF
TGTGCCAGCAGTGTGGAAGGGACCGGTCAGCCCCAGCATTTT
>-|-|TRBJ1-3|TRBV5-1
CASSLSGDSGNTIYF
TGCGCCAGCAGCTTAAGCGGGGACTCTGGAAACACCATATATTTT
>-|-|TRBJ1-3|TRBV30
CAWNKGSLRNTIYF
TGTGCCTGGAACAAAGGGAGTCTGAGAAACACCATATATTTT
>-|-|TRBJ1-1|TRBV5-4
CASSLLAGKNTEAFF
TGTGCCAGCAGCTTGCTTGCGGGAAAGAACACTGAAGCTTTCTTT
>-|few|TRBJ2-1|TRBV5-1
CASSLDSGSYNEQFF
TGCGCCAGCAGCTTGGACAGCGGTTCCTACAATGAGCAGTTCTTC
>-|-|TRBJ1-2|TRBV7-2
CASSLGPYRNNYGYTF
TGTGCCAGCAGCCTCGGACCCTACCGGAACAACTATGGCTACACCTTC
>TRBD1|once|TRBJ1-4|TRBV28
CASSVAGTENEKLFF
TGTGCCAGCAGTGTAGCCGGGACAGAGAATGAAAAACTGTTTTTT
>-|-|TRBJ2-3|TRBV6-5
CATRPAGGYKDTQYF
TGTGCCACCCGGCCAGCGGGCGGGTATAAGGATACGCAGTATTTT
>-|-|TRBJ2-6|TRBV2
CASSARTGANVLTF
TGTGCCAGCAGTGCTCGGACTGGGGCCAACGTCCTGACTTTC
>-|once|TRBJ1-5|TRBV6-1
CASSEALGGHFQPQHF
TGTGCCAGCAGTGAAGCGCTAGGGGGACATTTTCAGCCCCAGCATTTT
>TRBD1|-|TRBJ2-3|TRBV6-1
CASTRQGTDTQYF
TGTGCCAGCACCCGACAGGGTACAGATACGCAGTATTTT
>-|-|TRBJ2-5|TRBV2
CASSGTWGSETQYF
TGTGCCAGCAGTGGGACTTGGGGGTCAGAGACCCAGTACTTC
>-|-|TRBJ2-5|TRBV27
CASVSSQAGKETQYF
TGTGCCAGCGTCAGCTCCCAGGCAGGGAAAGAGACCCAGTACTTC
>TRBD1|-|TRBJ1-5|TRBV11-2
CASSLSQGANQPQHF
TGTGCCAGCAGCTTAAGCCAGGGGGCCAATCAGCCCCAGCATTTT
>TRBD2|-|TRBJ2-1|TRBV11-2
CASSRVAGGPDEQFF
TGTGCCAGCAGTCGCGTAGCGGGAGGGCCTGATGAGCAGTTCTTC
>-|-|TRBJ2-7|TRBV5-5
CASSRFIEQYF
TGTGCCAGCAGCAGATTTATCGAGCAGTACTTC
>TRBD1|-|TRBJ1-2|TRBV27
CASSPHRDRAYGYTF
TGTGCCAGCAGTCCGCACCGGGACAGGGCATATGGCTACACCTTC
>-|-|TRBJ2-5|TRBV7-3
CASSLTRAETQYF
TGTGCCAGCAGCTTAACTCGCGCAGAGACCCAGTACTTC
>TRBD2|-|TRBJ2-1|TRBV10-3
CASSGSLGNEQFF
TGTGCCAGTAGCGGGAGTCTAGGCAATGAGCAGTTCTTC
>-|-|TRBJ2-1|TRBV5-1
CASSLNPSSIYNEQFF
TGCGCCAGCAGCTTGAATCCTAGCAGTATCTACAATGAGCAGTTCTTC
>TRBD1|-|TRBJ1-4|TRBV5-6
CASSLRQGEKLFF
TGTGCCAGCAGCTTAAGACAGGGTGAAAAACTGTTTTTT
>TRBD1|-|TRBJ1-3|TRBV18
CASSPLGQGASGNTIYF
TGTGCCAGCTCACCATTGGGACAGGGGGCCTCTGGAAACACCATATATTTT
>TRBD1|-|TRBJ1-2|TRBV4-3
CASSQEDRGLYGYTF
TGCGCCAGCAGCCAAGAGGACAGGGGGTTGTATGGCTACACCTTC
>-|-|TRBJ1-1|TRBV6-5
CASSFHQPMNTEAFF
TGTGCCAGCAGTTTCCACCAGCCTATGAACACTGAAGCTTTCTTT
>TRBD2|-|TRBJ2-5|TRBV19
CASSSSGMYQETQYF
TGTGCCAGTAGTTCTAGCGGGATGTACCAAGAGACCCAGTACTTC
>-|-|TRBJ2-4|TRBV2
CASTEGLRGYF
TGTGCCAGCACCGAGGGTCTGAGGGGGTACTTC
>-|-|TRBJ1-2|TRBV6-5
CASSSGNYGYTF
TGTGCCAGCAGTTCAGGGAACTATGGCTACACCTTC
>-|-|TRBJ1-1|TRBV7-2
CASSSRDSNTEAFF
TGTGCCAGCTCCTCACGGGACTCTAACACTGAAGCTTTCTTT
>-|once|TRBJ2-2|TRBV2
CASSEWGGELFF
TGTGCCAGCAGTGAATGGGGCGGGGAGCTGTTTTTT
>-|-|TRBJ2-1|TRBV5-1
CASSDLTSDEQFF
TGCGCCAGCAGCGACCTGACTAGTGATGAGCAGTTCTTC
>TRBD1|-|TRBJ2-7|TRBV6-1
CASSQTGIRSYEQYF
TGTGCCAGCAGTCAGACAGGGATCAGGTCCTACGAGCAGTACTTC
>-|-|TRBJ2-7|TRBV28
CASSLPGQREQYF
TGTGCCAGCAGTTTACCGGGGCAACGCGAGCAGTACTTC